These 4 T cell receptor beta chains originate from one sample sequenced in a study of blood T cell repertoires in COVID-19. Profiled with immunoSEQ multiplex PCR; TCRdb holds only in-frame clones, not every one. The table has under 500,000 clones, 87% seen once; the top ten hold just under 2%. Material: PBMCs or T cells enriched from blood (not recorded which). All receptors come from a woman between 18 and 29 years old with acute COVID-19.

V is TRBV4-1 and J is TRBJ1-2; a possible D gene is TRBD1 (5 bases). The length of the CDR3 is 14 residues. Germline V gene lookup returns CDR1 MGHRA and CDR2 YSYEKL. V was clipped by 2 bases and J by 8 bases, with 15 bases between them. This CDR3 is CASSQQQVEKGYTF. DNA for the CDR3: TGCGCCAGCAGCCAACAACAGGTGGAGAAAGGCTACACCTTC.

The chain is built from TRBV29-1 and TRBJ1-2; the D is unclear. In germline, CDR1 is SQVTM, CDR2 ANQGSEA. The V gene lost 4 bases and the J gene lost 2 bases, with 5 bases spanning the gap. CDR3 size: 11 residues. CDR3 loop: CSVAGNYGYTF. CDR3 nucleotides: TGCAGCGTTGCAGGAAACTATGGCTACACCTTC.

The chain is built from TRBV19 and TRBJ2-3; no firm D call. CDR3 length equals 14 residues. The germline V gene has CDR1 LNHDA and CDR2 SQIVND (reference sequence). V shed 10 bases and J shed 4 bases, with 18 bases lying between them. The CDR3 region has the DNA TGTGCCACCACCAGCGCCGCTTGGGCAGATACGCAGTATTTT. As protein: CATTSAAWADTQYF.

This clone was seen only once. This chain connects TRBV2 to TRBJ2-7; a possible D gene is TRBD1 (6 bases). Per germline, CDR1 SNHLY and CDR2 FYNNEI. The CDR3 length is 13 residues. With 7 bases removed from V and 2 bases from J, the gap between germline ends came to 12 bases. The CDR3 DNA is TGTGCCAGCAACGGACAGAGCACCTACGAGCAGTACTTC. This gives the protein CASNGQSTYEQYF.